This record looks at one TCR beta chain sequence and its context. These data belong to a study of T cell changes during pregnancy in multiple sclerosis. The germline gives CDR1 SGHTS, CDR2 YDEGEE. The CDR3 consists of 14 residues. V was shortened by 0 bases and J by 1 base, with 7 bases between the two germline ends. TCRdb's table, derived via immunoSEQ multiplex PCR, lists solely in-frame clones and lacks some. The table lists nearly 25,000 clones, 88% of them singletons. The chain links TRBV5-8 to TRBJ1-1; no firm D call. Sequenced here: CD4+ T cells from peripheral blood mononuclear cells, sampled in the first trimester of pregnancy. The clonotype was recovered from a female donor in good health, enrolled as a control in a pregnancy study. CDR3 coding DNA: TGTGCCAGCAGCTTGGGGCCGAAGAACACTGAAGCTTTCTTT. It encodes CASSLGPKNTEAFF.